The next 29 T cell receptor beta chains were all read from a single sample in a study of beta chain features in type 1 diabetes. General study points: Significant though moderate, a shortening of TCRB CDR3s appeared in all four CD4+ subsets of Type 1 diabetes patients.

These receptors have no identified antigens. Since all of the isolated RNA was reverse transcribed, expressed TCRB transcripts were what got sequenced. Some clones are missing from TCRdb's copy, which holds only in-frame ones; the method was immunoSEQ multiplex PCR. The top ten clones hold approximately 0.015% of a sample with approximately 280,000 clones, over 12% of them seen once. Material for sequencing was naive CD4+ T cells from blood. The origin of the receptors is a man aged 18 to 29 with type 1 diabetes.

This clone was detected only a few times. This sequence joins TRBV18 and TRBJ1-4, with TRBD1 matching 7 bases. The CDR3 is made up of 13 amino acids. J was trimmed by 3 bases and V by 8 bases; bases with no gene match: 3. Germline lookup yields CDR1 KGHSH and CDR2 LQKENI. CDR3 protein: CASAGTANEKLFF. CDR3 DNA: TGTGCCAGCGCCGGGACAGCTAATGAAAAACTGTTTTTT.

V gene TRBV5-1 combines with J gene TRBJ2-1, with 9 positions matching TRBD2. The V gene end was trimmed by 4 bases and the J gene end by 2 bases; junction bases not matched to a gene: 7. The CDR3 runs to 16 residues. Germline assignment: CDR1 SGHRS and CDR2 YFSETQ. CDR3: CASSDRGRAPYNEQFF. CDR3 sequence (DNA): TGCGCCAGCAGCGATCGCGGGAGGGCCCCCTACAATGAGCAGTTCTTC.

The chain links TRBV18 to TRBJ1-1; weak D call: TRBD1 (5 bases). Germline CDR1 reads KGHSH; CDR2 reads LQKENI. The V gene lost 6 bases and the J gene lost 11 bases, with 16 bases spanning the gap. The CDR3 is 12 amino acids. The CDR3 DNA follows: TGTGCCAGCTCCGCCGTCAGGGATGGGGCTTTCTTT. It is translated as CASSAVRDGAFF. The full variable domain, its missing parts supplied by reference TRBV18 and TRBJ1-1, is NAGVMQNPRHLVRRRGQEARLRCSPMKGHSHVYWYRQLPEEGLKFMVYLQKENIIDESGMPKERFSAEFPKEGPSILRIQQVVRGDSAAYFCASSAVRDGAFFGQGTRLTVV.

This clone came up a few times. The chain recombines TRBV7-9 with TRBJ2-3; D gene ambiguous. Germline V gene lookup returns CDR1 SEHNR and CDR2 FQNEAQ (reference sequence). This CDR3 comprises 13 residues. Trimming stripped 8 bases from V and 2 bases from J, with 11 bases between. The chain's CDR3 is CASSSQATDTQYF. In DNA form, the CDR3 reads TGTGCCAGCTCTTCCCAAGCCACAGATACGCAGTATTTT.

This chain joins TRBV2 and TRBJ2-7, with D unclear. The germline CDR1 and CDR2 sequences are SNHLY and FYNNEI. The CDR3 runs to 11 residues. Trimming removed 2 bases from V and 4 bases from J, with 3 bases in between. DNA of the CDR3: TGTGCCAGCAGTGAACTTTACGAGCAGTACTTC. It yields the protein CASSELYEQYF.

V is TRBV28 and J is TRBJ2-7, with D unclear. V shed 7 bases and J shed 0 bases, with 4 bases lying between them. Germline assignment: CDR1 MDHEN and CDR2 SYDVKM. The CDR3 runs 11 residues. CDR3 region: CASTGSYEQYF. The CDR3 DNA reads TGTGCCAGCACCGGCTCCTACGAGCAGTACTTC.

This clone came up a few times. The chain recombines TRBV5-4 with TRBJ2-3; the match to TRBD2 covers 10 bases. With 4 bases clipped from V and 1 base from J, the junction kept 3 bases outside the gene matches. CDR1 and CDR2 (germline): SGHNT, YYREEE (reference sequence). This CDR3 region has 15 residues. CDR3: CASSSGLAGTDTQYF. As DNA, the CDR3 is TGTGCCAGCAGCAGCGGACTAGCGGGCACAGATACGCAGTATTTT.

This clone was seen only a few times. The CDR3 loop reads CASSLETGGYYEQYF. The CDR3 DNA follows: TGCGCCAGCAGCTTGGAAACAGGGGGGTACTACGAGCAGTACTTC. This chain uses TRBV5-1 with TRBJ2-7, with 8 bases that match TRBD1. The V gene's germline CDR1 is SGHRS and CDR2 YFSETQ. The CDR3 totals 15 residues. The junction had 5 bases not matched to a gene; V was cut back by 0 bases and J by 3 bases.

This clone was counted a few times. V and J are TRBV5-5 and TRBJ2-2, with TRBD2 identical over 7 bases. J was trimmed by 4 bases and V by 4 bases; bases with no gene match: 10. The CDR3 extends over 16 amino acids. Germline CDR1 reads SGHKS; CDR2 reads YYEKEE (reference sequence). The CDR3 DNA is TGTGCCAGCAGCCCCAGGACCCAGCGGGGCACCGGGGAGCTGTTTTTT. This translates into CASSPRTQRGTGELFF.

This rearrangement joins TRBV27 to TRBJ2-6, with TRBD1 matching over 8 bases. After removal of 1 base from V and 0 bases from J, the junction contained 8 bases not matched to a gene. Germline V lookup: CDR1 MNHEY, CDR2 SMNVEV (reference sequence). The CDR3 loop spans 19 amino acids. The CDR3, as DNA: TGTGCCAGCAGTTTATTCCGGACAGGGTTTCTCTCTGGGGCCAACGTCCTGACTTTC. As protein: CASSLFRTGFLSGANVLTF.

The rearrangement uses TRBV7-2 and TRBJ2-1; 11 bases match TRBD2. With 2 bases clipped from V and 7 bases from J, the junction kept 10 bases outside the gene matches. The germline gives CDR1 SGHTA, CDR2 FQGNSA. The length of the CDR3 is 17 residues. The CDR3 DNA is TGTGCCAGCAGCTTAACTGGTCGGACTAGCGGGTTTAATGAGCAGTTCTTC. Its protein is CASSLTGRTSGFNEQFF.

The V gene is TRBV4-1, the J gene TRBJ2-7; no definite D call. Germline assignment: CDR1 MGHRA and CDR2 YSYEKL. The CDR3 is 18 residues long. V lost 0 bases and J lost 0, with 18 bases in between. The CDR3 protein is CASSQEPPTVGFSYEQYF. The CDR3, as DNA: TGCGCCAGCAGCCAAGAACCCCCCACAGTCGGCTTCTCCTACGAGCAGTACTTC.

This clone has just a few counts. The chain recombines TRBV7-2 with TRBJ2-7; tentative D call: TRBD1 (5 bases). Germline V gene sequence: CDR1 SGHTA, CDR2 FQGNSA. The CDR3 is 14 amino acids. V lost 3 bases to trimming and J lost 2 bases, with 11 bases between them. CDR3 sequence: CASSFGRATYEQYF. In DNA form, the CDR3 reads TGTGCCAGCAGCTTCGGCAGGGCGACCTACGAGCAGTACTTC.

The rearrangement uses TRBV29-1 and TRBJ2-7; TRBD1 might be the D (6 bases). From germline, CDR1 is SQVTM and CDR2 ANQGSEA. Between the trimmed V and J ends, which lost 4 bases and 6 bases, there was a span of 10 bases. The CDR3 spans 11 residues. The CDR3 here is CSVGGGGEQYF. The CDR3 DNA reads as TGCAGCGTTGGTGGGGGCGGCGAGCAGTACTTC.

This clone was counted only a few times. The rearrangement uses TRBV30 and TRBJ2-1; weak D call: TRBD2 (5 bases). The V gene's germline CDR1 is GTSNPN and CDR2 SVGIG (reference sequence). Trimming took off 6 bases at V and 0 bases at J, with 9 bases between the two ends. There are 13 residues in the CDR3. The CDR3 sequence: CACGKSSYNEQFF. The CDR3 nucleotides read TGTGCCTGCGGGAAGAGCTCCTACAATGAGCAGTTCTTC. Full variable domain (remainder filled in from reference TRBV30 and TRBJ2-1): SQTIHQWPATLVQPVGSPLSLECTVEGTSNPNLYWYRQAAGRGLQLLFYSVGIGQISSEVPQNLSASRPQDRQFILSSKKLLLSDSGFYLCACGKSSYNEQFFGPGTRLTVL.

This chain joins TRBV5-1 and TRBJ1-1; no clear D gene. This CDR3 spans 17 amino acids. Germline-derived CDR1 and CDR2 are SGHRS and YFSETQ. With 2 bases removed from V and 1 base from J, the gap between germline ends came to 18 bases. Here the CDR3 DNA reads TGCGCCAGCAGCTTCGCGGGTGGAGGAGGGCAGAACACTGAAGCTTTCTTT. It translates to CASSFAGGGGQNTEAFF.

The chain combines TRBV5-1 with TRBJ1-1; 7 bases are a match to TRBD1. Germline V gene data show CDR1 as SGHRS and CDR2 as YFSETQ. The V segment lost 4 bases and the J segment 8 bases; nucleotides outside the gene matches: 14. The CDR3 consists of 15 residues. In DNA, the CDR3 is TGCGCCAGCAGCCCTACCGGGCTCGTACAGGGGGAAGCTTTCTTT. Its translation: CASSPTGLVQGEAFF. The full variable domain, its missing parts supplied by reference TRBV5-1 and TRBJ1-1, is KAGVTQTPRYLIKTRGQQVTLSCSPISGHRSVSWYQQTPGQGLQFLFEYFSETQRNKGNFPGRFSGRQFSNSRSEMNVSTLELGDSALYLCASSPTGLVQGEAFFGQGTRLTVV.

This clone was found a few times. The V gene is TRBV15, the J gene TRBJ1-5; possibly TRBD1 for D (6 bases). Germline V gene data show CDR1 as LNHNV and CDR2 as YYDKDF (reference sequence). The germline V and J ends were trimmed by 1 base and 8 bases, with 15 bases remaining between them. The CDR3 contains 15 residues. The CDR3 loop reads CATSRVKQGRKPQHF. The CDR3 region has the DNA TGTGCCACCAGCAGAGTAAAACAGGGTCGAAAGCCCCAGCATTTT.

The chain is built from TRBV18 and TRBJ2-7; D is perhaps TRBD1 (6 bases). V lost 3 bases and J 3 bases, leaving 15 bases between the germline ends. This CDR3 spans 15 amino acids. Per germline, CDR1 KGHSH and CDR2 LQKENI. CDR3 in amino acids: CASSPTGSPIYEQYF. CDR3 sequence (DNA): TGTGCCAGCTCACCCACAGGGTCCCCCATCTACGAGCAGTACTTC. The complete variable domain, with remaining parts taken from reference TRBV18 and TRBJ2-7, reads NAGVMQNPRHLVRRRGQEARLRCSPMKGHSHVYWYRQLPEEGLKFMVYLQKENIIDESGMPKERFSAEFPKEGPSILRIQQVVRGDSAAYFCASSPTGSPIYEQYFGPGTRLTVT.

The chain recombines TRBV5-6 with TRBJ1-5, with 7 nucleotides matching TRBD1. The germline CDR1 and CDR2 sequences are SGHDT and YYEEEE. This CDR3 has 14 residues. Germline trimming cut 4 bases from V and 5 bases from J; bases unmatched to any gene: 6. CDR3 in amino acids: CASSPQGNHQPQHF. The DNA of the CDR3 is TGTGCCAGCAGCCCACAGGGGAACCATCAGCCCCAGCATTTT.

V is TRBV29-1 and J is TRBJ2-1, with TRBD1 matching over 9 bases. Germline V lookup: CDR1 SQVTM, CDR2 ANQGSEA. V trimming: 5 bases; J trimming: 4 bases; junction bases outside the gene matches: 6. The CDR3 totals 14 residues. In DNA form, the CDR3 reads TGCAGCGTTCAAAGGACAGGGGTATACAATGAGCAGTTCTTC. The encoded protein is CSVQRTGVYNEQFF.

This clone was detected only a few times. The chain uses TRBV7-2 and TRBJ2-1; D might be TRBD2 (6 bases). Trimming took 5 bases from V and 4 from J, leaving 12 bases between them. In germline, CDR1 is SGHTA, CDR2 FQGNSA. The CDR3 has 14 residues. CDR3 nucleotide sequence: TGTGCCAGCAGCGTTAGCGGTCCTTACAATGAGCAGTTCTTC. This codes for CASSVSGPYNEQFF. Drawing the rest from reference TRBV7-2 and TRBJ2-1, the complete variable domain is GAGVSQSPSNKVTEKGKDVELRCDPISGHTALYWYRQSLGQGLEFLIYFQGNSAPDKSGLPSDRFSAERTGGSVSTLTIQRTQQEDSAVYLCASSVSGPYNEQFFGPGTRLTVL.

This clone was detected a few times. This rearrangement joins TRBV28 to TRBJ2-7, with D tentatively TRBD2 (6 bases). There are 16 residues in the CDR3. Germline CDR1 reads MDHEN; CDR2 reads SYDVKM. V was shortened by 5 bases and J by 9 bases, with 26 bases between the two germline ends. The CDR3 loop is CASSPPLRGRVEGQYF. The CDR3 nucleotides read TGTGCCAGCAGTCCCCCCCTGCGGGGTAGGGTTGAAGGGCAGTACTTC.

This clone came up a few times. CDR3 nucleotide sequence: TGTGCCAGCAGCGGTGGAGCGGGAGACGTTACTGAGCAGTTCTTC. As protein: CASSGGAGDVTEQFF. J is TRBJ2-1 and V is TRBV5-4, with 8 bases identical to TRBD2. V dropped 4 bases and J dropped 9; count of bases not matched to a gene: 12. The length of the CDR3 is 15 residues. Per the germline V gene, CDR1 is SGHNT and CDR2 is YYREEE (reference sequence).

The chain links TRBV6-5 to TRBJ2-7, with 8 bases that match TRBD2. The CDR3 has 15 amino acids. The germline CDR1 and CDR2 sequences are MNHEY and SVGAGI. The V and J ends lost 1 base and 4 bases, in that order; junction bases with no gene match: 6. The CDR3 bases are TGTGCCAGCAGTTACTATGGCGGGAGGACTTACGAGCAGTACTTC. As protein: CASSYYGGRTYEQYF.

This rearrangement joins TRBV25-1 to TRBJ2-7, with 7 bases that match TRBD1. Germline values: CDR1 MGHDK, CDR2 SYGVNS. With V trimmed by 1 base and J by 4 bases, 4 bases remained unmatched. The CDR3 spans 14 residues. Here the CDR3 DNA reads TGTGCCAGCAGTGAATTGGGACAGACTTACGAGCAGTACTTC. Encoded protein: CASSELGQTYEQYF.

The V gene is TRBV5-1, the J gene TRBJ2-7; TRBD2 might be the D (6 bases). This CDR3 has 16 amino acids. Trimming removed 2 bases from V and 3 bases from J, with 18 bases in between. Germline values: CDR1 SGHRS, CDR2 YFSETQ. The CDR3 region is CASSFSPSRGVYEQYF. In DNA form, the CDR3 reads TGCGCCAGCAGCTTCAGCCCCTCCCGCGGGGTCTACGAGCAGTACTTC.

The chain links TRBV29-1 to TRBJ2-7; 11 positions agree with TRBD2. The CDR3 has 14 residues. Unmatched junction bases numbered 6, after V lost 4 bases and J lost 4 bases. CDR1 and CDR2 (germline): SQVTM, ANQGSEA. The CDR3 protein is CSVGASGGFYEQYF. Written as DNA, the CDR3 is TGCAGCGTTGGGGCTAGCGGGGGGTTTTACGAGCAGTACTTC.

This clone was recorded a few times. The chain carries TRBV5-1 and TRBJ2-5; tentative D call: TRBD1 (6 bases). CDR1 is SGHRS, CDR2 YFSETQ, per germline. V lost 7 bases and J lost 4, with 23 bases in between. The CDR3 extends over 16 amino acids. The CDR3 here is CASWLGNRVDGETQYF. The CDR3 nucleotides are TGCGCCAGCTGGCTTGGAAACAGGGTAGACGGAGAGACCCAGTACTTC.